This TCR beta chain was identified in a study of blood T cell repertoires in COVID-19. For the study at large: Both acute and convalescent COVID-19 samples were obtained from the United States, Italy and Spain. Sources were T cells, B-cell-depleted T cells, or PBMCs; the material itself was cDNA or gDNA.

From germline, CDR1 is SNHLY and CDR2 FYNNEI. The CDR3 has 15 residues. V lost 3 bases and J lost 4; bases outside the gene matches: 5. Seattle patient enrollment occurred during active infection, with longitudinal follow-up thereafter. As originally analysed: Amplification of reference gene primers provided the estimated nucleated cell counts. Method: immunoSEQ multiplex PCR; TCRdb's copy keeps in-frame clones and lacks some. The V and J calls and clone size come from that table; D and trimming were worked out from the DNA. Here the sample spans about 130,000 clones, 79% being singletons. The TCR sequence derives from an older woman with COVID-19, enrolled during active disease. Sequenced: peripheral blood. The genes are TRBV2 and TRBJ2-1; 8 positions agree with TRBD1. Here the CDR3 reads CASSDRQGLYNEQFF. The CDR3 coding sequence is TGTGCCAGCAGTGACCGACAGGGGCTATACAATGAGCAGTTCTTC.